The entry below gives a single TCR beta chain sequence along with its context. Generated by immunoSEQ multiplex PCR, the TCRdb table keeps only in-frame clones and is missing some. The table has 12,000 to 15,000 clones, about four fifths seen once. Germline V gene sequence: CDR1 WNHNN, CDR2 SYGVQD (reference sequence). The V gene end was trimmed by 2 bases and the J gene end by 2 bases; junction bases not matched to a gene: 3. The CDR3 has 14 residues. The data belong to a study of OX40 agonist ivuxolimab in advanced cancers. As for the study in general: Six ivuxolimab dose levels, 0.01 to 10 mg/kg, were given intravenously every 2 weeks.

The chain recombines TRBV10-1 with TRBJ2-7, with TRBD1 matching 7 bases. The receptor was isolated from an adult with an advanced solid tumor such as melanoma, head and neck, liver or kidney cancer. The specimen comprised CD4+ or CD8+ T cells sorted from blood, sampled in a trial of the OX40 agonist ivuxolimab. CDR3 amino acids: CASSERDRPYEQYF. CDR3 in DNA: TGCGCCAGCAGTGAGCGGGACAGACCCTACGAGCAGTACTTC.